The clone carrying this TCR beta chain is a singleton in its sample. This sample is part of a study of blood T cells in healthy people across ages. Turning to the study itself: The capture of about one barcoded beta molecule per two T cells was achieved by template switching.

Alongside a J-beta primer mix, a sample-barcoded 5' primer served in a second PCR lasting about 7 to 11 cycles. TCRdb itself ran the 5' RACE reads through MiXCR, one entry per CDR3 protein. The sample contains fewer than 900,000 distinct CDR3 sequences, about 36% of which appear only once. The source material was blood. This TCR derives from a man aged 18 to 30 in good health.

CDR3 loop: CAISEWPRRFTGELFF. CDR3 sequence (DNA): TGTGCCATCAGTGAATGGCCCCGGCGGTTCACCGGGGAGCTGTTTTTT. The J gene is TRBJ2-2, the V gene TRBV10-3; D not certain. The germline V gene has CDR1 ENHRY and CDR2 SYGVKD. The V end lost 3 bases, the J end lost 4 bases, and 15 bases lay between the germline ends. The CDR3 spans 16 residues.